The source of this T cell receptor beta chain is a study of blood T cells in healthy people across ages. The CDR3 covers 16 residues. The V gene's germline CDR1 is SGHVS and CDR2 FQNEAQ. Next came a second PCR, run for roughly 7 to 12 cycles, which used a sample-barcoded 5' primer along with a J-beta primer mix. TCRdb fed the 5' RACE reads into MiXCR, producing one record per CDR3 protein. The data show roughly 1,800,000 distinct CDR3 sequences, around 48% seen once. This sequence joins TRBV7-8 and TRBJ2-1; D perhaps matches TRBD2 (7 bases). The DNA end lines up better with TRBJ2-7; the J call may be wrong. The sequenced sample consisted of blood. The clonotype originates from a middle-aged woman in good health. Here the CDR3 reads CASSLAGRRGPYEQYF. Written as DNA, the CDR3 is TGTGCCAGCAGCTTAGCGGGCAGGCGGGGGCCCTACGAGCAGTACTTC.